A single sample is the source of the 27 T cell receptor beta chains below, sequenced in a study of T-cell reconstitution after alpha-beta-depleted transplantation in children. This sample's TCRbeta library carried unique molecular identifier barcodes. TCRdb recomputed calls from the PCR reads with MiXCR, one row per CDR3 protein. This sample has 900,000 or so distinct CDR3 sequences, with 16% found just once. Specimen: PBMCs, mostly from graft donor cells, collected 360 days after TCRalphabeta/CD19-depleted stem cell transplant. The receptor source for this set is a male patient younger than 18 who had a stem cell transplant for acute lymphoblastic leukemia, so the T cells may come from the graft donor.

There are a few counts of this clonotype. The chain employs TRBV7-8 and TRBJ2-2, with 8 bases fitting TRBD2. With 1 base clipped from V and 5 bases from J, the junction kept 12 bases outside the gene matches. The CDR3 length is 18 residues. Germline V gives CDR1 SGHVS, CDR2 FQNEAQ. The CDR3 here is CASSLERGLGGRTGELFF. CDR3 coding DNA: TGTGCCAGCAGCTTAGAGAGGGGACTAGGGGGAAGAACCGGGGAGCTGTTTTTT. Looking up the rest from reference TRBV7-8 and TRBJ2-2 gives the full variable domain: GAGVSQSPRYKVAKRGQDVALRCDPISGHVSLFWYQQALGQGPEFLTYFQNEAQLDKSGLPSDRFFAERPEGSVSTLKIQRTQQEDSAVYLCASSLERGLGGRTGELFFGEGSRLTVL.

The V gene is TRBV7-6, the J gene TRBJ2-5; D is unresolved. V lost 6 bases and J lost 1, with 15 bases in between. This CDR3 spans 15 amino acids. CDR1 is SGHVS, CDR2 FNYEAQ, per germline. This chain's CDR3 is CASRSPWAPQETQYF. The CDR3 DNA is TGTGCCAGCAGATCCCCTTGGGCCCCCCAAGAGACCCAGTACTTC.

This clonotype was counted many times. The V gene is TRBV18, the J gene TRBJ2-7; D is ambiguous. Germline CDR1 and CDR2: KGHSH and LQKENI. The V gene lost 8 bases and the J gene lost 2 bases, with 7 bases spanning the gap. The CDR3 is 11 residues long. CDR3 coding DNA: TGTGCCAGCAGCCCCGCCTACGAGCAGTACTTC. Its protein is CASSPAYEQYF.

The chain recombines TRBV9 with TRBJ2-7; perhaps TRBD1 as D (5 bases). The germline V gene has CDR1 SGDLS and CDR2 YYNGEE. The CDR3 covers 17 residues. Trimming took 3 bases from V and 6 from J, leaving 25 bases between them. This CDR3 reads CASSAGHRPSGNFEQYF. CDR3 sequence (DNA): TGTGCCAGCAGCGCCGGCCATAGGCCGTCAGGGAATTTCGAGCAGTACTTC.

The J gene is TRBJ1-1, the V gene TRBV5-1; D perhaps matches TRBD1 (6 bases). The CDR3 runs to 12 residues. The germline V gene has CDR1 SGHRS and CDR2 YFSETQ. Trimming left V 4 bases short and J 7 bases short, with 11 bases between. CDR3 in amino acids: CASSLGGIEAFF. As DNA, the CDR3 is TGCGCCAGCAGCCTAGGGGGGATTGAAGCTTTCTTT. The full variable domain, in which reference TRBV5-1 and TRBJ1-1 provide the parts outside the CDR3, is KAGVTQTPRYLIKTRGQQVTLSCSPISGHRSVSWYQQTPGQGLQFLFEYFSETQRNKGNFPGRFSGRQFSNSRSEMNVSTLELGDSALYLCASSLGGIEAFFGQGTRLTVV.

In its sample, this clonotype was seen a few times. The chain carries TRBV5-6 and TRBJ2-6; 12 bases are a match to TRBD1. The CDR3 has 17 residues. Germline CDR1 SGHDT, CDR2 YYEEEE. J lost 2 bases, V lost 3 bases, and 3 bases had no gene match. The CDR3 DNA reads TGTGCCAGCAGCTGGGACAGGGGGCTAACTGGGGCCAACGTCCTGACTTTC. Its protein product is CASSWDRGLTGANVLTF.

This clonotype has just a few counts. The chain links TRBV20-1 to TRBJ2-1; D unclear. Trimming took off 7 bases at V and 2 bases at J, with 15 bases between the two ends. The CDR3 runs 14 residues. Germline-derived CDR1 and CDR2 are DFQATT and SNEGSKA (reference sequence). CDR3 sequence (DNA): TGCAGTGGCACCTTTCGCCAAGCCTACAATGAGCAGTTCTTC. The encoded protein is CSGTFRQAYNEQFF.

This clonotype was counted between two and nine times. The chain recombines TRBV2 with TRBJ2-1, with TRBD2 matching 15 bases. J lost 4 bases, V lost 6 bases, and 10 bases had no gene match. CDR3 size: 18 residues. Per the germline V gene, CDR1 is SNHLY and CDR2 is FYNNEI. The CDR3 DNA follows: TGTGCCAGCAGACTGGGACTAGCGGGAGGATGGGGATACAATGAGCAGTTCTTC. As protein: CASRLGLAGGWGYNEQFF.

This clonotype was recorded at least ten times. V gene TRBV5-1 combines with J gene TRBJ2-7, with D hard to call. The CDR3 is made up of 15 amino acids. Germline V gives CDR1 SGHRS, CDR2 YFSETQ. V was trimmed by 0 bases and J by 9 bases, leaving 19 bases between them. CDR3: CASSLASGSATRQYF. The CDR3 region has the DNA TGCGCCAGCAGCTTGGCCTCGGGCTCCGCGACACGGCAGTACTTC.

This clonotype was seen many times. This sequence joins TRBV7-9 and TRBJ1-2, with a tentative D call TRBD1 (5 bases). This CDR3 is built from 13 residues. Germline V gene lookup returns CDR1 SEHNR and CDR2 FQNEAQ (reference sequence). The V end lost 4 bases, the J end lost 4 bases, and 10 bases lay between the germline ends. Here the CDR3 DNA reads TGTGCCAGCAGCTCCAGGGTAGGCTATGGCTACACCTTC. Translating it yields CASSSRVGYGYTF.

The genes are TRBV29-1 and TRBJ2-5; D is perhaps TRBD2 (5 bases). V lost 7 bases and J 0 bases, leaving 12 bases between the germline ends. Germline V gives CDR1 SQVTM, CDR2 ANQGSEA. This CDR3 is 13 amino acids long. The DNA for the CDR3 is TGCAGCGGCCTTGAGCGGTACCAAGAGACCCAGTACTTC. Translating gives CSGLERYQETQYF.

This clonotype was detected many times. The rearrangement uses TRBV5-1 and TRBJ2-1; TRBD2 aligns across 7 bases. With V trimmed by 3 bases and J by 9 bases, 6 bases remained unmatched. CDR3 length equals 13 residues. Germline lookup yields CDR1 SGHRS and CDR2 YFSETQ. CDR3 coding DNA: TGCGCCAGCAGCTGGTCTAGCGGTGTTGAGCAGTTCTTC. This encodes CASSWSSGVEQFF.

The chain recombines TRBV4-1 with TRBJ2-2, with D perhaps given as TRBD1 or TRBD2 (5 bases each). CDR3 length: 16 residues. Trimming removed 4 bases at V and 1 base at J, with 13 bases between. Germline V gene sequence: CDR1 MGHRA, CDR2 YSYEKL. Written as DNA, the CDR3 is TGCGCCAGCAGCCTCGAGGGGCCTATGAACACCGGGGAGCTGTTTTTT. Translated, it gives CASSLEGPMNTGELFF.

This clonotype was counted ten times or more. The chain couples TRBV20-1 to TRBJ2-2; D perhaps matches TRBD2 (6 bases). This CDR3 spans 15 amino acids. Germline V gene data show CDR1 as DFQATT and CDR2 as SNEGSKA (reference sequence). Trimming shortened V by 5 bases and J by 5 bases, and 18 bases separated the two germline ends. The CDR3 nucleotides are TGCAGTGCTGGGCCCCCGGGGGACTGGACCGGGGAGCTGTTTTTT. Translation: CSAGPPGDWTGELFF.

This clonotype was seen many times. The rearrangement joins TRBV5-1 to TRBJ2-1, with 8 bases matching TRBD1. Losses at the gene ends were 0 bases for V and 9 bases for J; bases not matched to a gene: 8. The germline gives CDR1 SGHRS, CDR2 YFSETQ. This CDR3 region has 15 residues. Written as DNA, the CDR3 is TGCGCCAGCAGCTTGGTCAGACAGGGGCGGAGTGAGCAGTTCTTC. It translates to CASSLVRQGRSEQFF.

This clonotype was seen repeatedly, ten times or more. The rearrangement uses TRBV7-2 and TRBJ2-3; D uncertain. V lost 0 bases to trimming and J lost 4 bases, with 11 bases between them. The CDR3 has 15 residues. In germline, CDR1 is SGHTA, CDR2 FQGNSA. The CDR3 bases are TGTGCCAGCAGCTTAGCCCCCCCCGCTGCAGATACGCAGTATTTT. Translation: CASSLAPPAADTQYF.

In this sample, this clonotype turned up a few times. The rearrangement links TRBV12-3 or TRBV12-4 to TRBJ2-5; no reliable D call. Between the trimmed V and J ends, which lost 1 base and 7 bases, there was a span of 10 bases. The CDR3 sequence is 13 residues long. CDR3 loop: CASSLEAVGTQYF. The DNA for the CDR3 is TGTGCCAGCAGTTTAGAGGCTGTGGGGACCCAGTACTTC.

This clonotype was counted a few times. The chain couples TRBV2 to TRBJ2-7; 10 bases align to TRBD1. This CDR3 region has 15 residues. Looked up from germline, CDR1 is SNHLY and CDR2 is FYNNEI. The ends lost 7 bases at V and 1 base at J; junction bases unmatched: 7. The CDR3 bases are TGTGCCAGCACAAGCGGGACAGGGGCTTCCTACGAGCAGTACTTC. Protein: CASTSGTGASYEQYF.

This clonotype occurred a few times. Germline and junction disagree at one end, which may indicate a read error. This chain connects TRBV29-1 to TRBJ2-5, with 10 bases that match TRBD1. The CDR3 contains 13 residues. Germline loops: CDR1 SQVTM, CDR2 ANQGSEA. Here the CDR3 DNA reads TGCAGCGTCGAAGAGGGACAGGGGGAGACCCAGTACTTC. This codes for CSVEEGQGETQYF.

This clonotype was picked up a small number of times. The CDR3: CASSLRRESPYEQYF. In DNA form, the CDR3 reads TGTGCCAGCAGTTTAAGGAGGGAATCCCCCTACGAGCAGTACTTC. The chain links TRBV27 to TRBJ2-7; D possibly corresponds to TRBD2 (6 bases). The germline gives CDR1 MNHEY, CDR2 SMNVEV (reference sequence). V lost 2 bases to trimming and J lost 2 bases, with 13 bases between them. The CDR3 is 15 amino acids.

Details on this clonotype: A read error may explain this, as a much larger clone is one base away. The conserved phenylalanine or tryptophan is not found at the CDR3 terminus, so this likely reflects a read error. The chain combines TRBV15 with TRBJ2-1, with D uncertain. The CDR3 has 15 residues. V lost 3 bases to trimming and J lost 0 bases, with 9 bases between them. Germline loops: CDR1 LNHNV, CDR2 YYDKDF (reference sequence). The CDR3 DNA is TGTGCCACCAGCAGTAGGCGGAACTCCTACAATGAGCAGTTCCTC. Protein: CATSSRRNSYNEQFL.

V is TRBV12-3 or TRBV12-4 and J is TRBJ2-5, with 10 bases identical to TRBD1. This CDR3 contains 15 residues. Trimming took 8 bases from V and 2 from J; bases not matched to a gene: 8. CDR3 nucleotide sequence: TGTGCCAGCGCCCGGGACAGGGGCCTTCAAGAGACCCAGTACTTC. Its protein product is CASARDRGLQETQYF.

In this sample, this clonotype turned up a few times. The chain links TRBV15 to TRBJ2-1; the match to TRBD2 covers 8 bases. CDR1 and CDR2 (germline): LNHNV, YYDKDF (reference sequence). J was trimmed by 6 bases and V by 0 bases; bases with no gene match: 10. The CDR3 contains 17 residues. DNA for the CDR3: TGTGCCACCAGCAGAGAACCCGAAACGGGAGGGATCAATGAGCAGTTCTTC. Translated: CATSREPETGGINEQFF.

A few counts support this clonotype. This sequence joins TRBV5-5 and TRBJ2-7; D is unresolved. V dropped 0 bases and J dropped 0 bases, with 13 bases sitting between them. CDR3 size: 16 residues. Germline V lookup: CDR1 SGHKS, CDR2 YYEKEE (reference sequence). The CDR3 DNA is TGTGCCAGCAGCTTGGAAGGCGGACGGAGCTCCTACGAGCAGTACTTC. It is translated as CASSLEGGRSSYEQYF.

This clonotype was counted between two and nine times. The chain recombines TRBV4-1 with TRBJ2-2; TRBD1 aligns across 9 bases. This CDR3 contains 16 residues. Germline V gene data show CDR1 as MGHRA and CDR2 as YSYEKL. Trimming at V came to 3 bases and at J to 8 bases, leaving 10 bases not matched to a gene. CDR3 protein: CASSQGQGISEGELFF. The CDR3 DNA sequence: TGCGCCAGCAGCCAGGGACAGGGAATTAGCGAAGGGGAGCTGTTTTTT.

The CDR3, as DNA: TGCGCCAGCAGCTTGGGGATGTTCGGCCAAGAGACCCAGTACTTC. Translating it yields CASSLGMFGQETQYF. The chain uses TRBV5-1 and TRBJ2-5; D call uncertain. Germline loops: CDR1 SGHRS, CDR2 YFSETQ. This CDR3 is 15 amino acids long. Trimming cost V 0 bases and J 1 base, with 10 bases left between them.

The V call is TRBV2, the J call TRBJ2-2; 7 nucleotides align to TRBD1. The J segment lost 2 bases and the V segment lost 6 bases, leaving 9 bases of the junction unmatched. CDR1 and CDR2 (germline): SNHLY, FYNNEI. The CDR3 length is 16 residues. The CDR3 sequence: CASSQLGQLNTGELFF. CDR3 nucleotides: TGTGCCAGCAGCCAGCTGGGACAGCTAAACACCGGGGAGCTGTTTTTT.